The rows below give T cell receptor beta chains drawn from one sample of a study of T-cell reconstitution after alpha-beta-depleted transplantation in children. MiXCR, applied by TCRdb to the PCR reads, yields one record per CDR3 protein. The table includes approximately 240,000 distinct CDR3 sequences, about 11% detected once. Source: PBMCs, taken before TCRalphabeta/CD19-depleted stem cell transplant. The receptor source for this set is a child younger than two with acute myeloid leukemia, due to receive a stem cell transplant. Both conserved end residues are trimmed from each CDR3.

TRBV5-5,ASSFSGSGPYNEQF
TRBV12-3/TRBV12-4,ASSAPGQPQH
TRBV7-2,ASSLQGLGSTEQF
TRBV7-9,ASSLDGGQGVGYT
TRBV23-1,ASSQSAATNQPQH
TRBV5-1,ASSLGQRFAQQETQY
TRBV20-1,SASSPGGTAKNIQY
TRBV11-2,ASSLLQY
TRBV6-1,ASRGVEGSPLH
TRBV2,ASRPWDRGTHEQY
TRBV30,ACKTGGRTEAF
TRBV7-9,ASSLLGIPGYEQY
TRBV5-1,ASSSTYGYT
TRBV28,ASSPFTGAGF
TRBV12-3/TRBV12-4,ASSLGPERSGNTIY
TRBV5-1,ASSRGGGIGQPQH
TRBV5-1,ASSRTATSATNEKLF
TRBV20-1,SANPGPS
TRBV11-2,ASSFEGLYEQY
TRBV11-2,ASTPPVGSNTGELF
TRBV12-3/TRBV12-4,ASSRGLAGTQY
TRBV20-1,SASLQPYEQY
TRBV6-2/TRBV6-3,ASSYSFRATEAF
TRBV2,ASETGFLATNEKLF